One and the same sample provided the 8 T cell receptor beta chains below, sequenced in a study of shared clonotypes between healthy human individuals (TCRdb year 2020). Library construction relied on the immunoSEQ multiplex PCR assay. TCRdb re-hosts the immuneACCESS table, in-frame sequences only. Its copies lack some clones; in the studies checked, an unresolved V gene accounts for under half of them, and the cause for the rest is not known. The sample profile shows some 2,000,000 clones; roughly 94% of them were found once. The top ten clones comprise roughly 0.13% of the sample. Input material: naive CD4+ T cells sorted from blood. The cell subset or site label on this specimen signifies: CD45RA+ positively selected. These receptors originate from a man younger than 35 in good health.

This chain links TRBV28 with TRBJ2-7; 7 nucleotides line up with TRBD1. After removal of 6 bases from V and 6 bases from J, the junction contained 8 bases not matched to a gene. The CDR3 is made up of 13 amino acids. Germline V lookup: CDR1 MDHEN, CDR2 SYDVKM. The CDR3 reads CASRGAGGREQYF. CDR3 coding DNA: TGTGCCAGCAGGGGGGCAGGGGGTCGCGAGCAGTACTTC.

The J gene is TRBJ1-1, the V gene TRBV18; possible D gene TRBD1, 6 bases. Germline assignment: CDR1 KGHSH and CDR2 LQKENI. V was cut by 3 bases and J by 4 bases, with 12 bases left in between. The CDR3 consists of 14 residues. The CDR3, as DNA: TGTGCCAGCTCACCGGGGGCGCGAACCACTGAAGCTTTCTTT. Translated, it gives CASSPGARTTEAFF.

For this clone: Relative to the germline gene, one junction end is altered; a read error may explain this. Distinct nucleotide sequences in the sample also encode this CDR3. The chain uses TRBV7-9 and TRBJ2-7, with D possibly matching TRBD1 (6 bases). Germline CDR1 SEHNR, CDR2 FQNEAQ (reference sequence). The CDR3 covers 15 residues. CDR3 amino acids: CASSLVGGAPYEQYF. The CDR3 DNA reads TGCGCCAGCAGCTTGGTAGGGGGTGCCCCCTACGAGCAGTACTTC.

V gene TRBV6-5 combines with J gene TRBJ1-2, with TRBD1 matching over 7 bases. Per germline, CDR1 MNHEY and CDR2 SVGAGI. The ends lost 9 bases at V and 4 bases at J; junction bases unmatched: 5. This CDR3 is built from 12 residues. For the CDR3, the DNA is TGTGCCAGAGAGACAGGGTGCTATGGCTACACCTTC. Amino acids: CARETGCYGYTF.

The chain links TRBV7-8 to TRBJ1-3; D possibly corresponds to TRBD1 (5 bases). The CDR3 contains 15 residues. V was pared by 0 bases and J by 3 bases, with 9 bases between. Germline values: CDR1 SGHVS, CDR2 FQNEAQ. CDR3 coding DNA: TGTGCCAGCAGCTTAGCGCGGGGCCATGGAAACACCATATATTTT. Amino acids: CASSLARGHGNTIYF.

V and J are TRBV10-1 and TRBJ2-6; D is unclear. There are 14 residues in the CDR3. Germline loops: CDR1 WNHNN, CDR2 SYGVQD (reference sequence). Trimming left V 3 bases short and J 4 bases short, with 7 bases between. The DNA for the CDR3 is TGCGCCAGCAGTGAACGTGGCGGGGCCAACGTCCTGACTTTC. Translation gives CASSERGGANVLTF.

The gene calls are TRBV4-3 and TRBJ2-7; no reliable D call. This CDR3 contains 14 residues. Germline CDR1 and CDR2: LGHNA and YSLEER. The V gene lost 1 base and the J gene lost 0 bases, with 7 bases spanning the gap. CDR3 sequence (DNA): TGCGCCAGCAGCCAAGTCCCCAGCTCCTACGAGCAGTACTTC. Amino acid sequence: CASSQVPSSYEQYF.

The chain is built from TRBV20-1 and TRBJ1-1, with D unclear. Germline CDR1 is DFQATT and CDR2 is SNEGSKA (reference sequence). This CDR3 region has 9 residues. V lost 4 bases and J 10 bases, leaving 7 bases between the germline ends. The CDR3 loop reads CSATPVAFF. The CDR3 DNA reads as TGCAGTGCTACCCCCGTAGCTTTCTTT.